The 21 T cell receptor beta chains in this list originate from one sample, sequenced in a study of T cells in Graves' hyperthyroidism and ophthalmopathy (dated by TCRdb to about 2019). To prepare the library, multiplex PCR was applied. TCRdb records Illumina HiSeq 2000 as the sequencer. Amplification of TCR beta CDR3 regions was carried out from RNA transcripts. A first-round RT-PCR of the TCR CDR3 used the HTBI primer set with the Qiagen OneStep RT-PCR kit. Using fastp trimming at Q25 and MiXCR clonotype assembly, TCRdb reanalyzed the public sequencing data and kept in-frame beta chains. Rows with one shared CDR3 protein collapse into an entry with the most common genes and DNA. This sample is represented by hundreds of thousands of distinct CDR3 sequences; roughly 15% of them were singletons. Around 3.5% of the sample comes from the top ten. The sample taken for sequencing was blood. Source of these receptors: a woman aged 40 to 55 with Graves' ophthalmopathy.

This clonotype showed up just a few times. This CDR3 reads CASSHAGTTTEAFF. The CDR3 coding sequence is TGCGCCAGCAGCCATGCCGGGACAACGACTGAAGCTTTCTTT. The chain has TRBV4-1 and TRBJ1-1; D perhaps matches TRBD1 (6 bases). V was cut by 3 bases and J by 5 bases, with 13 bases left in between. Germline CDR1 reads MGHRA; CDR2 reads YSYEKL. This CDR3 is built from 14 residues.

The chain couples TRBV20-1 to TRBJ2-1; D call uncertain. V lost 5 bases and J lost 0, with 11 bases in between. The CDR3 spans 14 residues. Germline values: CDR1 DFQATT, CDR2 SNEGSKA (reference sequence). CDR3 bases: TGCAGTGCTCTGACCCCGGGCTCCTACAATGAGCAGTTCTTC. Protein: CSALTPGSYNEQFF.

This clonotype was detected ten times or more. The gene calls are TRBV7-2 and TRBJ2-1; TRBD2 matches at 16 bases. J was trimmed by 0 bases and V by 4 bases; bases with no gene match: 9. Germline CDR1 and CDR2: SGHTA and FQGNSA. This CDR3 is 20 amino acids long. The CDR3 is CASSSSMGLAGGNSYNEQFF. The CDR3 bases are TGTGCCAGCAGCTCCTCTATGGGACTAGCGGGGGGGAACTCCTACAATGAGCAGTTCTTC. The full variable domain, in which reference TRBV7-2 and TRBJ2-1 provide the parts outside the CDR3, is GAGVSQSPSNKVTEKGKDVELRCDPISGHTALYWYRQSLGQGLEFLIYFQGNSAPDKSGLPSDRFSAERTGGSVSTLTIQRTQQEDSAVYLCASSSSMGLAGGNSYNEQFFGPGTRLTVL.

Ten or more counts support this clonotype. V is TRBV2 and J is TRBJ1-2, with D perhaps TRBD1 (6 bases). There are 12 residues in the CDR3. The V gene lost 4 bases and the J gene lost 13 bases, with 16 bases spanning the gap. CDR1 is SNHLY, CDR2 FYNNEI, per germline. Written as DNA, the CDR3 is TGTGCCAGCAGTGGGTCCGGACAGCGCCCCACCTTC. Translated, it gives CASSGSGQRPTF.

Concerning this clonotype: A much larger clone lies one base from this, so it may be a read error. The CDR3 region is CARSYRDREDTEAFF. The CDR3 DNA is TGTGCCCGCAGTTATAGGGACAGGGAGGACACTGAAGCTTTCTTT. The chain recombines TRBV12-3 or TRBV12-4 with TRBJ1-1; TRBD1 aligns across 9 bases. The CDR3 has 15 amino acids.

The chain employs TRBV5-1 and TRBJ2-7, with TRBD2 matching 7 bases. Germline V gene data show CDR1 as SGHRS and CDR2 as YFSETQ. The V and J ends lost 4 bases and 4 bases, in that order; junction bases with no gene match: 5. The CDR3 runs to 13 residues. The CDR3 coding sequence is TGCGCCAGCAGCCCGACTAGCCGGTACGAGCAGTACTTC. This codes for CASSPTSRYEQYF.

In the case of this clonotype: Just one base apart from a much larger clone, this may be a read error. The V gene is TRBV2, the J gene TRBJ2-7, with a weak D call TRBD1 (5 bases). V was clipped by 0 bases and J by 6 bases, with 18 bases between them. Germline assignment: CDR1 SNHLY and CDR2 FYNNEI. The length of the CDR3 is 16 residues. CDR3 DNA: TGTGCCAGCAGTGAAGCATCCCCATGGACACCGGGCGAGCAGTACTTC. This gives the protein CASSEASPWTPGEQYF. The full variable domain, in which reference TRBV2 and TRBJ2-7 provide the parts outside the CDR3, is EPEVTQTPSHQVTQMGQEVILRCVPISNHLYFYWYRQILGQKVEFLVSFYNNEISEKSEIFDDQFSVERPDGSNFTLKIRSTKLEDSAMYFCASSEASPWTPGEQYFGPGTRLTVT.

On this clonotype: An end of the junction does not agree with germline; a read error may underlie this. V is TRBV3-1 and J is TRBJ2-7; unclear D gene. CDR1 LGHDT and CDR2 YNNKEL come from the germline V gene (reference sequence). The CDR3 extends over 12 amino acids. CDR3 nucleotides: TGTGCCAGCAGCCAAGATACATACGAGCAGCACTTC. The encoded protein is CASSQDTYEQHF.

At least ten counts were recorded for this clonotype. The V and J genes are TRBV7-2 and TRBJ1-1; the D gene is possibly TRBD1 (5 bases). Germline V lookup: CDR1 SGHTA, CDR2 FQGNSA. Deletions cut 5 bases from V and 4 bases from J, with 14 bases between. CDR3 length: 14 residues. The CDR3 here is CASSQYSGITEAFF. The CDR3 DNA reads as TGTGCCAGCAGCCAGTACTCAGGGATCACTGAAGCTTTCTTT.

This chain links TRBV3-1 with TRBJ2-2, with TRBD2 identical over 8 bases. The CDR3 has 14 residues. The V gene end was trimmed by 3 bases and the J gene end by 13 bases; junction bases not matched to a gene: 10. Germline values: CDR1 LGHDT, CDR2 YNNKEL (reference sequence). CDR3 loop: CASSHGAGGPGLFF. The CDR3 DNA follows: TGTGCCAGCAGCCACGGGGCGGGAGGCCCCGGGCTGTTTTTT.

About this clonotype: A much larger clone lies one base from this, so it may be a read error. J is TRBJ2-1 and V is TRBV5-1, with D perhaps TRBD2 (5 bases). The germline V gene encodes CDR1 SGHRS and CDR2 YFSETQ. V lost 2 bases, J lost 0 bases, and 6 bases lay in between. The CDR3 extends over 14 amino acids. Here the CDR3 reads CASSFTSSYNEQFF. CDR3 bases: TGCGCCAGCAGCTTTACTAGCTCCTACAATGAGCAGTTCTTC.

The table lists this clonotype with many counts. The chain carries TRBV2 and TRBJ2-2; D gene ambiguous. Germline CDR1 and CDR2: SNHLY and FYNNEI. This CDR3 is built from 13 residues. The ends were cut back, 5 bases at V and 4 bases at J, with 8 bases in the middle. The CDR3 region is CASSWLGTGELFF. CDR3 sequence (DNA): TGTGCCAGCAGTTGGTTGGGCACCGGGGAGCTGTTTTTT.

J is TRBJ1-1 and V is TRBV18; 8 positions match TRBD1. This CDR3 is 13 amino acids long. The germline gives CDR1 KGHSH, CDR2 LQKENI. V trimming: 3 bases; J trimming: 6 bases; junction bases outside the gene matches: 3. The CDR3 reads CASSPTTGAEAFF. In nucleotides, the CDR3 is TGTGCCAGCTCACCCACGACAGGGGCTGAAGCTTTCTTT. The whole variable domain, remainder taken from reference TRBV18 and TRBJ1-1, is NAGVMQNPRHLVRRRGQEARLRCSPMKGHSHVYWYRQLPEEGLKFMVYLQKENIIDESGMPKERFSAEFPKEGPSILRIQQVVRGDSAAYFCASSPTTGAEAFFGQGTRLTVV.

This clonotype showed up many times. The rearrangement links TRBV7-9 to TRBJ2-1; 13 bases are shared with TRBD2. This CDR3 is 15 amino acids long. Looked up from germline, CDR1 is SEHNR and CDR2 is FQNEAQ (reference sequence). J was trimmed by 5 bases and V by 6 bases; bases with no gene match: 4. Here the CDR3 DNA reads TGTGCCAGCAGTAAGGGACTAGCGGGAAACAATGAGCAGTTCTTC. Amino acids: CASSKGLAGNNEQFF.

The table lists this clonotype with a count of one. The gene calls are TRBV19 and TRBJ1-6, with TRBD1 matching over 7 bases. This CDR3 is built from 14 residues. From germline, CDR1 is LNHDA and CDR2 SQIVND (reference sequence). V shed 7 bases, J shed 10 bases, and the junction held 10 bases outside the gene matches. CDR3 protein: CASTPRTGQSPLHF. CDR3 in DNA: TGTGCCAGTACCCCCAGGACAGGCCAATCACCCCTCCACTTT.

This clonotype was seen more than once but under ten times. The chain combines TRBV20-1 with TRBJ2-7; D possibly corresponds to TRBD2 (5 bases). Germline values: CDR1 DFQATT, CDR2 SNEGSKA (reference sequence). This CDR3 has 17 residues. The V gene lost 2 bases and the J gene lost 0 bases, with 20 bases spanning the gap. CDR3 region: CSARRVAGSSSSYEQYF. The CDR3 nucleotides read TGCAGTGCTAGAAGGGTCGCGGGTTCCTCCAGCTCCTACGAGCAGTACTTC.

The V and J genes are TRBV19 and TRBJ1-6; D uncertain. Germline assignment: CDR1 LNHDA and CDR2 SQIVND (reference sequence). V lost 7 bases, J lost 9 bases, and 13 bases lay in between. The CDR3 loop spans 13 amino acids. The CDR3 sequence: CASNEQFFSPLHF. The CDR3 DNA reads as TGTGCCAGTAACGAACAATTTTTTTCACCCCTCCACTTT. The variable domain in full, with the rest retrieved from reference TRBV19 and TRBJ1-6, is DGGITQSPKYLFRKEGQNVTLSCEQNLNHDAMYWYRQDPGQGLRLIYYSQIVNDFQKGDIAEGYSVSREKKESFPLTVTSAQKNPTAFYLCASNEQFFSPLHFGNGTRLTVT.

The chain links TRBV5-1 to TRBJ2-3, with 7 nucleotides matching TRBD1. The CDR3 loop spans 15 amino acids. CDR1 SGHRS and CDR2 YFSETQ come from the germline V gene. V lost 0 bases and J lost 14; bases outside the gene matches: 15. CDR3 DNA sequence: TGCGCCAGCAGCTTGGCCCCGACAGGGTTTAGCGACGTGTATTTT. It codes for CASSLAPTGFSDVYF.

At least ten counts were recorded for this clonotype. The chain recombines TRBV5-1 with TRBJ2-7, with D uncertain. The CDR3 extends over 15 amino acids. Between the trimmed V and J ends, which lost 0 bases and 2 bases, there was a span of 12 bases. Germline V lookup: CDR1 SGHRS, CDR2 YFSETQ. Written as DNA, the CDR3 is TGCGCCAGCAGCTTGGACTTCGGTCCCCCCTACGAGCAGTACTTC. Protein sequence: CASSLDFGPPYEQYF.

The gene calls are TRBV20-1 and TRBJ2-2; either TRBD1 or TRBD2 may supply D (6 bases each). The CDR3 spans 16 residues. Germline lookup yields CDR1 DFQATT and CDR2 SNEGSKA (reference sequence). V lost 0 bases and J lost 6, with 17 bases in between. CDR3 bases: TGCAGTGCTAGAGATAGTGGGACTGGGGGCGCCGGGGAGCTGTTTTTT. Its protein is CSARDSGTGGAGELFF.

V usage is TRBV4-1 and J usage is TRBJ1-1, with TRBD1 as a possible D gene (5 bases). Germline CDR1 is MGHRA and CDR2 is YSYEKL. The ends were cut back, 4 bases at V and 7 bases at J, with 10 bases in the middle. The CDR3 length is 12 residues. The CDR3 DNA reads TGCGCCAGCAGCCGGAGAGACAGTGAAGCTTTCTTT. Its translation is CASSRRDSEAFF.